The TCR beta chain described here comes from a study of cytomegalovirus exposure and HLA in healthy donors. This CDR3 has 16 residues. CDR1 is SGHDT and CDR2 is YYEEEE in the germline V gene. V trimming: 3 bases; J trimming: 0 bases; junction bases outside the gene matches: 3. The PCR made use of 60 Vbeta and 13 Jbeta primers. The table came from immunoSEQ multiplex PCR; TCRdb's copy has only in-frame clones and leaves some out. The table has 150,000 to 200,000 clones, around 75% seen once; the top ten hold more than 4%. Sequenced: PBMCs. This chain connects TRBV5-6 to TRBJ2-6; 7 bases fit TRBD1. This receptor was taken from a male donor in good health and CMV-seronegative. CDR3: CASSSGTASGANVLTF. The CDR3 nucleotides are TGTGCCAGCAGCTCCGGGACAGCCTCTGGGGCCAACGTCCTGACTTTC. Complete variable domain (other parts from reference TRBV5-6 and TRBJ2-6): DAGVTQSPTHLIKTRGQQVTLRCSPKSGHDTVSWYQQALGQGPQFIFQYYEEEERQRGNFPDRFSGHQFPNYSSELNVNALLLGDSALYLCASSSGTASGANVLTFGAGSRLTVL.